These 18 T cell receptor beta chains originate from one sample sequenced in a study of blood T cell repertoires in COVID-19 (dated by TCRdb to 2020 to 2021). Preparation of the library involved the immunoSEQ multiplex PCR assay. Imported from immuneACCESS, the table was reduced by TCRdb to in-frame sequences with V and J called. These copies leave out some clones; in studies compared against another copy, an unresolved V gene accounts for under half, and the cause of the remainder is not known. The table for this sample lists approximately 39,000 clones; over 80% of them were counted only once. 20% to 30% of the sample rests with the top ten. Sequenced material: peripheral blood. These receptors were collected from a man aged 50 to 60 with active or convalescent COVID-19.

The chain joins TRBV7-3 to TRBJ2-2; TRBD1 matches 7 bases. The trim removed 3 bases at V and 0 bases at J, leaving 13 bases unmatched. The CDR3 has 19 amino acids. Germline V gene sequence: CDR1 SGHTA, CDR2 FQGTGA. CDR3 nucleotide sequence: TGTGCCAGCAGCTTCGGCCCCACAGGGGTACCCTCGAACACCGGGGAGCTGTTTTTT. Its protein product is CASSFGPTGVPSNTGELFF.

In this sample, this clone turned up a few times. This chain joins TRBV25-1 and TRBJ2-7; D not resolved. The CDR3 has 13 residues. In germline, CDR1 is MGHDK, CDR2 SYGVNS. V lost 5 bases to trimming and J lost 1 base, with 9 bases between them. CDR3 protein: CASSFAGSYEQYF. Written as DNA, the CDR3 is TGTGCCAGCAGTTTTGCCGGGTCCTACGAGCAGTACTTC.

V usage is TRBV5-1 and J usage is TRBJ1-4; no firm D call. The V end was cut by 0 bases, the J end by 8 bases, with 5 bases between. The CDR3 has 12 residues. From germline, CDR1 is SGHRS and CDR2 YFSETQ. In nucleotides, the CDR3 is TGCGCCAGCAGCTTGGAGCGGGAAAAACTGTTTTTT. Its translation: CASSLEREKLFF.

J is TRBJ2-1 and V is TRBV28; D is possibly TRBD2 (5 bases). The V end was cut by 5 bases, the J end by 4 bases, with 21 bases between. The V gene's germline CDR1 is MDHEN and CDR2 SYDVKM. CDR3 length: 17 residues. The DNA for the CDR3 is TGTGCCAGCAGTCCTCCCCCCAGACTATTCTCATACAATGAGCAGTTCTTC. It translates to CASSPPPRLFSYNEQFF. Combining the CDR3 with reference TRBV28 and TRBJ2-1 gives the whole variable domain DVKVTQSSRYLVKRTGEKVFLECVQDMDHENMFWYRQDPGLGLRLIYFSYDVKMKEKGDIPEGYSVSREKKERFSLILESASTNQTSMYLCASSPPPRLFSYNEQFFGPGTRLTVL.

V is TRBV29-1 and J is TRBJ1-2; 7 bases align to TRBD1. The CDR3 runs 14 residues. The V gene's germline CDR1 is SQVTM and CDR2 ANQGSEA. Unmatched junction bases numbered 14, after V lost 7 bases and J lost 6 bases. CDR3 sequence reads: CSAGERDSFNGYTF. CDR3 sequence (DNA): TGCAGCGCCGGGGAGAGGGACAGCTTTAATGGCTACACCTTC.

The genes are TRBV6-2 or TRBV6-3 and TRBJ1-5, with TRBD1 matching over 8 bases. The J segment lost 3 bases and the V segment lost 2 bases, leaving 9 bases of the junction unmatched. Germline V gene data show CDR1 as MNHEY and CDR2 as SVGEGT. The CDR3 spans 17 residues. The CDR3 is CASSYPSTGEPNQPQHF. The CDR3 region has the DNA TGTGCCAGCAGTTACCCTTCGACAGGGGAGCCCAATCAGCCCCAGCATTTT.

The chain joins TRBV27 to TRBJ1-6, with D uncertain. V shed 6 bases and J shed 10 bases, with 13 bases lying between them. CDR1 and CDR2 (germline): MNHEY, SMNVEV (reference sequence). The CDR3 length is 13 residues. The CDR3 protein is CASSAVARSPLHF. CDR3 coding DNA: TGTGCCAGCAGCGCGGTGGCTAGGTCACCCCTCCACTTT.

The chain recombines TRBV7-9 with TRBJ1-1, with 7 bases identical to TRBD1. Germline loops: CDR1 SEHNR, CDR2 FQNEAQ (reference sequence). The CDR3 is made up of 14 amino acids. The V and J ends lost 4 bases and 0 bases, in that order; junction bases with no gene match: 2. The CDR3 here is CASSSDRMNTEAFF. CDR3 sequence (DNA): TGTGCCAGCAGCTCGGACAGGATGAACACTGAAGCTTTCTTT.

This chain joins TRBV27 and TRBJ2-1; D might be TRBD2 (5 bases). V lost 3 bases, J lost 15 bases, and 12 bases lay in between. The CDR3 is 11 residues long. The germline V gene encodes CDR1 MNHEY and CDR2 SMNVEV (reference sequence). The CDR3 spells CASSFYGSTFF. The DNA for the CDR3 is TGTGCCAGCAGTTTTTATGGGAGCACGTTCTTC.

The chain joins TRBV6-5 to TRBJ1-5; D gene uncertain. V lost 4 bases and J 4 bases, leaving 8 bases between the germline ends. Per the germline V gene, CDR1 is MNHEY and CDR2 is SVGAGI. The length of the CDR3 is 13 residues. DNA for the CDR3: TGTGCCAGCAGTTGGCGCAGGAATCAGCCCCAGCATTTT. Encoded protein: CASSWRRNQPQHF.

This chain joins TRBV5-1 and TRBJ2-5; 11 bases agree with TRBD2. Germline CDR1 SGHRS, CDR2 YFSETQ. CDR3 size: 16 residues. Trimming at V came to 8 bases and at J to 2 bases, leaving 11 bases not matched to a gene. Here the CDR3 DNA reads TGCGCCAGTGGAAGGAAGCTAGCGGGAGGACAAGAGACCCAGTACTTC. Its protein product is CASGRKLAGGQETQYF.

V and J are TRBV30 and TRBJ2-3; D ambiguous. Deletions cut 5 bases from V and 6 bases from J, with 15 bases between. The CDR3 totals 13 residues. Germline V gene sequence: CDR1 GTSNPN, CDR2 SVGIG (reference sequence). DNA for the CDR3: TGTGCCTGGGGAGTTGGCCTAGTGGATACGCAGTATTTT. Its translation is CAWGVGLVDTQYF.

This chain links TRBV7-8 with TRBJ1-1; 10 nucleotides agree with TRBD1. The germline gives CDR1 SGHVS, CDR2 FQNEAQ. The V and J ends lost 4 bases and 1 base, in that order; junction bases with no gene match: 6. This CDR3 spans 16 amino acids. The DNA for the CDR3 is TGTGCCAGCAGCTCCTCGACAGGGGGCCAGAACACTGAAGCTTTCTTT. Translation gives CASSSSTGGQNTEAFF.

This chain joins TRBV14 and TRBJ1-1; weak D call: TRBD1 (6 bases). V was shortened by 0 bases and J by 4 bases, with 15 bases between the two germline ends. This CDR3 comprises 16 residues. Per germline, CDR1 SGHDN and CDR2 FVKESK. The CDR3 sequence: CASSQDRWGLGTEAFF. CDR3 DNA sequence: TGTGCCAGCAGCCAAGATCGCTGGGGGCTCGGCACTGAAGCTTTCTTT.

This clone was recorded only once. The genes are TRBV28 and TRBJ1-2, with TRBD1 as a possible D gene (5 bases). In germline, CDR1 is MDHEN, CDR2 SYDVKM. Trimming cost V 7 bases and J 5 bases, with 11 bases left between them. The CDR3 spans 12 residues. The CDR3 sequence is CASNPGTYGYTF. CDR3 DNA: TGTGCCAGCAACCCCGGGACTTATGGCTACACCTTC.

For this clone: Germline and junction disagree at one end, which may indicate a read error. The CDR3 reads CASSSQSGGQGGEQFF. In DNA, the CDR3 is TGTGCTAGCAGCTCCCAAAGCGGGGGGCAAGGCGGTGAGCAGTTCTTC. This chain links TRBV7-7 with TRBJ2-1; 9 bases align to TRBD2. Germline V gene lookup returns CDR1 SSHAT and CDR2 FNYEAQ (reference sequence). The CDR3 runs 16 residues.

The CDR3 reads CASSMTGGAYNEQFF. The CDR3 nucleotides are TGTGCCAGCAGCATGACAGGGGGAGCCTACAATGAGCAGTTCTTC. The chain combines TRBV5-5 with TRBJ2-1; 9 nucleotides line up with TRBD1. The CDR3 contains 15 residues. CDR1 SGHKS and CDR2 YYEKEE come from the germline V gene (reference sequence). The V segment lost 4 bases and the J segment 2 bases; nucleotides outside the gene matches: 4.

J is TRBJ2-1 and V is TRBV7-2; D ambiguous. CDR1 and CDR2 from the germline V gene are SGHTA and FQGNSA. This CDR3 spans 13 amino acids. V was pared by 4 bases and J by 3 bases, with 7 bases between. The chain's CDR3 is CASSSRVYNEQFF. CDR3 sequence (DNA): TGTGCCAGCAGCTCCCGGGTCTACAATGAGCAGTTCTTC.